The 8 T cell receptor beta chains below come from one sample, sequenced in a study of cytomegalovirus exposure and HLA in healthy donors. The PCR employed 60 Vbeta primers together with 13 Jbeta primers. Data came from immunoSEQ multiplex PCR; TCRdb stores just in-frame clones and leaves some out. Among about 160,000 clones listed, more than 80% were seen once. The sample consisted of PBMCs. Receptor source: a woman aged 25 to 39 in good health and CMV-seropositive.

This clone was picked up a small number of times. J is TRBJ2-4 and V is TRBV5-5, with no clear D. Trimming cost V 2 bases and J 0 bases, with 6 bases left between them. This CDR3 is 14 amino acids long. The V gene's germline CDR1 is SGHKS and CDR2 YYEKEE (reference sequence). Here the CDR3 reads CASSLRSAKNIQYF. CDR3 DNA sequence: TGTGCCAGCAGCTTACGGTCAGCCAAAAACATTCAGTACTTC. Based on the CDR3 plus reference TRBV5-5 and TRBJ2-4, the full variable domain is DAGVTQSPTHLIKTRGQQVTLRCSPISGHKSVSWYQQVLGQGPQFIFQYYEKEERGRGNFPDRFSARQFPNYSSELNVNALLLGDSALYLCASSLRSAKNIQYFGAGTRLSVL.

V usage is TRBV28 and J usage is TRBJ1-1; D remains ambiguous. Trimming cost V 1 base and J 1 base, with 7 bases left between them. The CDR3 length is 14 residues. The V gene's germline CDR1 is MDHEN and CDR2 SYDVKM. CDR3 nucleotide sequence: TGTGCCAGCAGTTTATTCGGGGAGAACACTGAAGCTTTCTTT. It is translated as CASSLFGENTEAFF.

The V and J genes are TRBV6-5 and TRBJ2-5, with D possibly being TRBD1 (6 bases). Germline CDR1 MNHEY, CDR2 SVGAGI. The CDR3 contains 13 residues. V dropped 7 bases and J dropped 1 base, with 10 bases sitting between them. The DNA of the CDR3 is TGTGCCAGCAAAAGGGACATCCAAGAGACCCAGTACTTC. It translates to CASKRDIQETQYF.

The chain employs TRBV28 and TRBJ2-7; D unresolved. V was shortened by 5 bases and J by 2 bases, with 19 bases between the two germline ends. The length of the CDR3 is 16 residues. The germline V gene has CDR1 MDHEN and CDR2 SYDVKM. CDR3 region: CASSPYPGRIAYEQYF. The CDR3 nucleotides read TGTGCCAGCAGTCCCTACCCAGGCAGAATCGCCTACGAGCAGTACTTC. Combining the CDR3 with reference TRBV28 and TRBJ2-7 gives the whole variable domain DVKVTQSSRYLVKRTGEKVFLECVQDMDHENMFWYRQDPGLGLRLIYFSYDVKMKEKGDIPEGYSVSREKKERFSLILESASTNQTSMYLCASSPYPGRIAYEQYFGPGTRLTVT.

This sequence joins TRBV5-5 and TRBJ1-4; D is unresolved. V was trimmed by 1 base and J by 0 bases, leaving 10 bases between them. From germline, CDR1 is SGHKS and CDR2 YYEKEE (reference sequence). The CDR3 extends over 16 amino acids. In nucleotides, the CDR3 is TGTGCCAGCAGCTTGCGCCTTCGGTCAACTAATGAAAAACTGTTTTTT. Its translation is CASSLRLRSTNEKLFF. Drawing the rest from reference TRBV5-5 and TRBJ1-4, the complete variable domain is DAGVTQSPTHLIKTRGQQVTLRCSPISGHKSVSWYQQVLGQGPQFIFQYYEKEERGRGNFPDRFSARQFPNYSSELNVNALLLGDSALYLCASSLRLRSTNEKLFFGSGTQLSVL.

V gene TRBV27 combines with J gene TRBJ2-7, with a weak D call TRBD2 (5 bases). CDR1 MNHEY and CDR2 SMNVEV come from the germline V gene (reference sequence). The CDR3 runs to 15 residues. Trimming stripped 6 bases from V and 4 bases from J, with 19 bases between. This CDR3 is CASSPSRYRGYEQYF. The CDR3 DNA reads as TGTGCCAGCAGCCCCTCCAGGTACAGAGGGTACGAGCAGTACTTC.

The rearrangement links TRBV15 to TRBJ1-5; D gene uncertain. CDR3 length: 14 residues. Trimming removed 1 base from V and 3 bases from J, with 7 bases in between. In germline, CDR1 is LNHNV, CDR2 YYDKDF (reference sequence). The CDR3 nucleotides are TGTGCCACCAGCAGAGGGGCTCTCAATCAGCCCCAGCATTTT. This sequence encodes CATSRGALNQPQHF.

This clone has just one count. This chain joins TRBV13 and TRBJ2-7; 12 nucleotides match TRBD2. V was pared by 0 bases and J by 3 bases, with 0 bases of the junction left unmatched. Germline loops: CDR1 PRHDT, CDR2 FYEKMQ (reference sequence). This CDR3 has 15 residues. The CDR3 loop is CASSLGTSGGYEQYF. CDR3 DNA: TGTGCCAGCAGCTTAGGGACTAGCGGGGGCTACGAGCAGTACTTC. Filled out from reference TRBV13 and TRBJ2-7, the complete variable domain reads AAGVIQSPRHLIKEKRETATLKCYPIPRHDTVYWYQQGPGQDPQFLISFYEKMQSDKGSIPDRFSAQQFSDYHSELNMSSLELGDSALYFCASSLGTSGGYEQYFGPGTRLTVT.